Below are 7 T cell receptor beta chains sequenced from a single sample in a study of T cell repertoires in ileal Crohn's disease. The protocol was immunoSEQ multiplex PCR, while the TCRdb copy is restricted to in-frame clones and leaves out a portion. The table includes about 14,000 clones, 87% detected once. Sequencing was done on a sample of ileal tissue. The receptors were sampled from an adult with Crohn's disease.

The V gene is TRBV19, the J gene TRBJ1-4, with TRBD1 identical over 9 bases. Trimming cost V 7 bases and J 10 bases; bases outside gene matches: 13. This CDR3 spans 15 amino acids. CDR1 is LNHDA, CDR2 SQIVND, per germline (reference sequence). The CDR3 coding sequence is TGTGCCAGTACCACAAGCTACAGGGGGCACGGAAAACTGTTTTTT. Its translation: CASTTSYRGHGKLFF.

V and J are TRBV7-3 and TRBJ2-1; D is unresolved. Trimming pared 3 bases from V and 2 bases from J, leaving 5 bases between. The CDR3 contains 13 residues. Per germline, CDR1 SGHTA and CDR2 FQGTGA. The CDR3 region has the DNA TGTGCCAGCAGCTTTGGGCCCTACAATGAGCAGTTCTTC. The encoded protein is CASSFGPYNEQFF.

The CDR3 sequence is CASTAIRGTHEQYF. The CDR3 bases are TGCGCCAGCACAGCCATACGGGGGACCCACGAGCAGTACTTC. V is TRBV10-2 and J is TRBJ2-7; a weak D match, TRBD2 (6 bases). CDR1 is WSHSY, CDR2 SAAADI, per germline. There are 14 residues in the CDR3. Trimming left V 7 bases short and J 5 bases short, with 18 bases between.

The chain carries TRBV19 and TRBJ2-6; D not certain. The length of the CDR3 is 16 residues. V was pared by 10 bases and J by 0 bases, with 16 bases between. Per the germline V gene, CDR1 is LNHDA and CDR2 is SQIVND (reference sequence). The CDR3 DNA is TGTGCCACACAGCAGCCAGGTAACTCTGGGGCCAACGTCCTGACTTTC. Translated: CATQQPGNSGANVLTF.

This CDR3 reads CATGQGANKNYGYTF. Here the CDR3 DNA reads TGTGCCACCGGACAGGGGGCGAACAAAAACTATGGCTACACCTTC. This rearrangement joins TRBV15 to TRBJ1-2; 11 nucleotides match TRBD1. Germline-derived CDR1 and CDR2 are LNHNV and YYDKDF (reference sequence). CDR3 length: 15 residues. The V segment lost 8 bases and the J segment 2 bases; nucleotides outside the gene matches: 7.

This clone was seen once. The chain uses TRBV7-3 and TRBJ1-2; 7 bases match TRBD1. CDR1 and CDR2 (germline): SGHTA, FQGTGA. The ends lost 5 bases at V and 5 bases at J; junction bases unmatched: 8. There are 14 residues in the CDR3. The CDR3 DNA follows: TGTGCCAGCAGCCCGCAGGGACAGCTATATGGCTACACCTTC. Its protein product is CASSPQGQLYGYTF.

The chain joins TRBV9 to TRBJ2-7; possibly TRBD2 for D (5 bases). V dropped 7 bases and J dropped 3 bases, with 11 bases sitting between them. CDR1 SGDLS and CDR2 YYNGEE come from the germline V gene. This CDR3 comprises 12 residues. This chain's CDR3 is CASGRGFYEQYF. In nucleotides, the CDR3 is TGTGCCAGCGGAAGAGGGTTCTACGAGCAGTACTTC.